This T cell receptor beta chain was documented in a study of human T cells and chemical hapten exposure. Looking at the study overall: Small pooled library volume differences mainly caused per-sample TCR yield variation.

Overall study findings and caveats: TCRs above 1 in 1000 frequency stayed constant with DPC sensitization.

Unfractionated whole blood yielded the extracted total RNA. During construction of the library, unique molecular identifiers were attached to individual cDNA molecules for quantitative, reproducible TCR counting. Original methodology: Across samples, TCR counts had a median of roughly 91,000 and ranged from about 20,000 to 690,600. TCRdb re-called the reads with MiXCR, one entry per CDR3 protein. What appears here as the V and J calls and clone size reflects TCRdb's work, not the paper's. The profile shows roughly 120,000 distinct CDR3 sequences, around 8.5% of them singletons. This clonotype was seen more than once but under ten times. The antigen is not known. One end of the junction is discordant with germline, which a read error may explain. Sequencing was done on a sample of whole blood. This TCR came from a human donor in good health. Some clones in this sample may be carry-over from other donors' samples.

DNA for the CDR3: TGCGCCAGCAGTCCCGGGACTACTTCCTACAATGAGCAGTTCTTC. Translating gives CASSPGTTSYNEQFF. V gene TRBV14 combines with J gene TRBJ2-1; TRBD2 matches at 7 bases. The V gene's germline CDR1 is SGHDN and CDR2 FVKESK. This CDR3 is built from 15 residues.